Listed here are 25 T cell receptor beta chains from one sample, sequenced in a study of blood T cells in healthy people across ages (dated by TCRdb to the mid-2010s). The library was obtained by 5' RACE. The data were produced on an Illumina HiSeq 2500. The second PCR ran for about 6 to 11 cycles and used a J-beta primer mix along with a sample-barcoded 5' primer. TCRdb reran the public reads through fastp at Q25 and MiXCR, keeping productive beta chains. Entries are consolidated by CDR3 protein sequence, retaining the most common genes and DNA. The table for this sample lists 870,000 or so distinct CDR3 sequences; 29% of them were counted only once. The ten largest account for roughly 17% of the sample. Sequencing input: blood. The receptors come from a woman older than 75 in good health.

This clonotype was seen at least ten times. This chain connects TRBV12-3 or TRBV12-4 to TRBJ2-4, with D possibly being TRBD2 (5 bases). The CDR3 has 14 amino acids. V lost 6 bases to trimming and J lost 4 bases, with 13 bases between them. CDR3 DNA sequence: TGTGCCAGCAGATTGGACGGGGTGAAAAACATTCAGTACTTC. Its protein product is CASRLDGVKNIQYF.

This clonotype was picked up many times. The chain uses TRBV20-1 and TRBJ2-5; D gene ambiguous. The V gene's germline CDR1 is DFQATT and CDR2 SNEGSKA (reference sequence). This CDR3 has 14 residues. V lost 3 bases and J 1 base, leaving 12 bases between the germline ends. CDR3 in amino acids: CSASSWQSQETQYF. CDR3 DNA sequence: TGCAGTGCTAGTTCCTGGCAGAGCCAAGAGACCCAGTACTTC.

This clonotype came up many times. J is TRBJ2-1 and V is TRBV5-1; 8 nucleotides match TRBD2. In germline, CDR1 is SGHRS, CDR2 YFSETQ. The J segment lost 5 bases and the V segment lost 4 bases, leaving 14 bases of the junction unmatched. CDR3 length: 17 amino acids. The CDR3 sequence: CASSRNGGASHNNEQFF. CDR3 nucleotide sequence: TGCGCCAGCAGCAGAAACGGGGGGGCCAGTCACAACAATGAGCAGTTCTTC. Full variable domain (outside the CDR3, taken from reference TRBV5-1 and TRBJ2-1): KAGVTQTPRYLIKTRGQQVTLSCSPISGHRSVSWYQQTPGQGLQFLFEYFSETQRNKGNFPGRFSGRQFSNSRSEMNVSTLELGDSALYLCASSRNGGASHNNEQFFGPGTRLTVL.

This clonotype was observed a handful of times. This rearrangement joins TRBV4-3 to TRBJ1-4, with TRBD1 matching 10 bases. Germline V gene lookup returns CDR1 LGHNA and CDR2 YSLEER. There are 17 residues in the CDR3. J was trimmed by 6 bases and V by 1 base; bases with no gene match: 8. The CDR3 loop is CASSQGRQGARDEKLFF. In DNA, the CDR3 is TGCGCCAGCAGCCAAGGGCGACAGGGGGCGCGGGATGAAAAACTGTTTTTT.

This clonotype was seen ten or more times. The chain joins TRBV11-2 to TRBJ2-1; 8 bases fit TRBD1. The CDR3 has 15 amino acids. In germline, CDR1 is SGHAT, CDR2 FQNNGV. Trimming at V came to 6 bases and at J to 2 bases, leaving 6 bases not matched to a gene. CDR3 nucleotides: TGTGCCAGCAGTTGGGGGGACAGGACCTACAATGAGCAGTTCTTC. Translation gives CASSWGDRTYNEQFF.

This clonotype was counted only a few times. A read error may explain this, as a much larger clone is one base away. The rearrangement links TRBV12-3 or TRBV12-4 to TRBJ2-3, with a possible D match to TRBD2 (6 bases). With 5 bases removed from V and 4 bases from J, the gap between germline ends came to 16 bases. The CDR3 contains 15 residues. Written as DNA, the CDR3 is TGTGCCAGCAGTCCTCGACGGGGGAACGCAGATACGCAGTATTTT. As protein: CASSPRRGNADTQYF.

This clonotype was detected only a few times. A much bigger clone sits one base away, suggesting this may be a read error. The CDR3 nucleotides are TGTGCCAGCAGGATGGTGAGAACCGCCGGGGCCAACGTCCGGACTTTC. It translates to CASRMVRTAGANVRTF. The chain combines TRBV7-2 with TRBJ2-6; either TRBD1 or TRBD2 may fit D (5 bases each). The CDR3 extends over 16 amino acids. Germline V gene sequence: CDR1 SGHTA, CDR2 FQGNSA.

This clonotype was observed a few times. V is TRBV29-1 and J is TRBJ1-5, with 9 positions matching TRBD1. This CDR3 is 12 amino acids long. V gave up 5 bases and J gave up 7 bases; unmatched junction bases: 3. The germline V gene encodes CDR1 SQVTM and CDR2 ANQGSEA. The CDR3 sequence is CSVRTGEQPQHF. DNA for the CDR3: TGCAGCGTTCGGACAGGGGAACAGCCCCAGCATTTT. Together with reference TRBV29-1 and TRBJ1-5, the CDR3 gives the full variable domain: SAVISQKPSRDICQRGTSLTIQCQVDSQVTMMFWYRQQPGQSLTLIATANQGSEATYESGFVIDKFPISRPNLTFSTLTVSNMSPEDSSIYLCSVRTGEQPQHFGDGTRLSIL.

The CDR3 is CASSRISYEQYF. The CDR3 DNA is TGTGCCAGCAGTAGGATTAGCTACGAGCAGTACTTC. V and J are TRBV28 and TRBJ2-7; D is unresolved. Germline V gene lookup returns CDR1 MDHEN and CDR2 SYDVKM. The V end was cut by 5 bases, the J end by 3 bases, with 8 bases between. The CDR3 is 12 residues long.

The CDR3 sequence: CASTQETPDTEAFF. CDR3 nucleotides: TGTGCCAGCACCCAAGAAACCCCGGACACTGAAGCTTTCTTT. The rearrangement uses TRBV11-2 and TRBJ1-1; D remains ambiguous. Germline V CDR1 and CDR2: SGHAT, FQNNGV. The CDR3 is 14 amino acids. Trimming removed 7 bases at V and 3 bases at J, with 15 bases between.

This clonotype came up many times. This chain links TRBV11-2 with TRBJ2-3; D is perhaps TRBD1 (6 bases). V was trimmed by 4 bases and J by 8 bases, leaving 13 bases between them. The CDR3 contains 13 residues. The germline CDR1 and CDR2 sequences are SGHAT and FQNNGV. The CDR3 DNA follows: TGTGCCAGCAGCTCAGGGGTCGCGACTACGCAGTATTTT. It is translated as CASSSGVATTQYF.

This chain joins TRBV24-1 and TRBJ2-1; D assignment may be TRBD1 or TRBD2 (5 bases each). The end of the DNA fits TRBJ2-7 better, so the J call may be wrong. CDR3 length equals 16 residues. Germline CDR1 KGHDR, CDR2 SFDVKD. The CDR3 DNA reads TGTGCCACCAGTGACCCTCGAGGGGACGGATTCAATGAGCAGTACTTC. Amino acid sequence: CATSDPRGDGFNEQYF.

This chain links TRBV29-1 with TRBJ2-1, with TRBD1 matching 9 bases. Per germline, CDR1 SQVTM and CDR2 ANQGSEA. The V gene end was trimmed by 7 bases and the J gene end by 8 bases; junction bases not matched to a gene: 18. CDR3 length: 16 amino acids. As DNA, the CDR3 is TGCAGCGGCTTCGGCGGGACAGGGAAAGTGGGAGATGAGCAGTTCTTC. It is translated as CSGFGGTGKVGDEQFF.

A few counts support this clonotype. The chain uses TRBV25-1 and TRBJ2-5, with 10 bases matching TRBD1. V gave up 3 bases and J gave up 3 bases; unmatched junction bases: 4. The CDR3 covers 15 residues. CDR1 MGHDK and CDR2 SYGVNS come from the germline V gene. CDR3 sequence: CASSDPGQGKETQYF. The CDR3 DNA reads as TGTGCCAGCAGTGATCCGGGACAGGGGAAAGAGACCCAGTACTTC.

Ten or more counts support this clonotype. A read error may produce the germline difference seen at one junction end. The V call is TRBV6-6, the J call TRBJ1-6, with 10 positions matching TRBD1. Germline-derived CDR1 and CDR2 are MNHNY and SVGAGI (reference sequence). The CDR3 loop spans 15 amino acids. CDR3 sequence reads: CASSHSRDRGSPLHF. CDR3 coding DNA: TGTGCCAGCAGTCACTCCCGGGACAGGGGATCACCCCTCCACTTT.

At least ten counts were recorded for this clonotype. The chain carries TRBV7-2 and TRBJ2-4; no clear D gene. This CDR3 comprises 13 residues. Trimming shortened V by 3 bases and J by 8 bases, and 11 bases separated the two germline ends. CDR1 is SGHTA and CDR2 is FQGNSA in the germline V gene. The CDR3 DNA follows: TGTGCCAGCAGCTTCCCTGGTTCGGACATTCAGTACTTC. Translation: CASSFPGSDIQYF. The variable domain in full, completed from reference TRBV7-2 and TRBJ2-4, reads GAGVSQSPSNKVTEKGKDVELRCDPISGHTALYWYRQSLGQGLEFLIYFQGNSAPDKSGLPSDRFSAERTGGSVSTLTIQRTQQEDSAVYLCASSFPGSDIQYFGAGTRLSVL.

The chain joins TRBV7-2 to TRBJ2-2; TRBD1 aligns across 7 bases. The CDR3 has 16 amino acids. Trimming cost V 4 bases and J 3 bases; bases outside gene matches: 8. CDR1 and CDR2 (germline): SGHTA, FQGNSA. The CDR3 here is CASSSLGTDYTGELFF. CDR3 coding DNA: TGTGCCAGCAGCTCATTAGGGACAGACTACACCGGGGAGCTGTTTTTT.

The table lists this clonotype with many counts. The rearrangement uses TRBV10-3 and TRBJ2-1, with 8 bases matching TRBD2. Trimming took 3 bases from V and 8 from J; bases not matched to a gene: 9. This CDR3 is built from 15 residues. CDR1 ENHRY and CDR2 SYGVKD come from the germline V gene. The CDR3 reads CAISDPAGGSDEQFF. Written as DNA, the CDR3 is TGTGCCATCAGTGATCCCGCGGGGGGCTCGGATGAGCAGTTCTTC.

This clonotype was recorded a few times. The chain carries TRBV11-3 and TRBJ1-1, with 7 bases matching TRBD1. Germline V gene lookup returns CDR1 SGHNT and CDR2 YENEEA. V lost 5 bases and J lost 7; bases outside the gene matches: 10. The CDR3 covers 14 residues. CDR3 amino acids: CASSPRDSRSEAFF. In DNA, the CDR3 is TGTGCCAGCAGCCCCCGGGACAGTCGTAGTGAAGCTTTCTTT. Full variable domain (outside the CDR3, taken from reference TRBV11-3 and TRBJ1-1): EAGVVQSPRYKIIEKKQPVAFWCNPISGHNTLYWYLQNLGQGPELLIRYENEEAVDDSQLPKDRFSAERLKGVDSTLKIQPAELGDSAVYLCASSPRDSRSEAFFGQGTRLTVV.

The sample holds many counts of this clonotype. DNA of the CDR3: TGCAGTGCTAGAGAGGGGACTAGCGGGGGGGCCACAAGGTACGAGCAGTACTTC. Its translation: CSAREGTSGGATRYEQYF. This rearrangement joins TRBV20-1 to TRBJ2-7, with TRBD2 identical over 16 bases. CDR1 is DFQATT and CDR2 is SNEGSKA in the germline V gene (reference sequence). J gave up 4 bases and V 0 bases, and 9 bases lay outside the gene matches. The CDR3 contains 18 residues.

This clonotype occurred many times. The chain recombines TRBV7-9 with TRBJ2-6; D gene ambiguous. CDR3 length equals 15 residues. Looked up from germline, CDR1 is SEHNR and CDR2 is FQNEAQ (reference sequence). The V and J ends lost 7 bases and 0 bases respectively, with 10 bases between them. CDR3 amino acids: CASNYHSSGANVLTF. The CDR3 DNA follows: TGTGCCAGCAACTATCACAGCTCTGGGGCCAACGTCCTGACTTTC.

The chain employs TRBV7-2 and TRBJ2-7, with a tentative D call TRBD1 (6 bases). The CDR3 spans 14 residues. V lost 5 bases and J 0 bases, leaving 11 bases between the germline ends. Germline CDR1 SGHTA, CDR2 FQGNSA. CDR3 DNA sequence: TGTGCCAGCAGCCAAGGACAGAACTCCTACGAGCAGTACTTC. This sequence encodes CASSQGQNSYEQYF.

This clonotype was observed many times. The CDR3 loop is CASRVGETQYF. CDR3 in DNA: TGTGCCAGTCGGGTGGGGGAGACGCAGTATTTT. The chain has TRBV6-2 or TRBV6-3 and TRBJ2-5; D may correspond to TRBD1 or TRBD2 (5 bases each). The DNA end lines up better with TRBJ2-3; the J call may be wrong. CDR3 length: 11 amino acids. Germline V gene sequence: CDR1 MNHEY, CDR2 SVGEGT.

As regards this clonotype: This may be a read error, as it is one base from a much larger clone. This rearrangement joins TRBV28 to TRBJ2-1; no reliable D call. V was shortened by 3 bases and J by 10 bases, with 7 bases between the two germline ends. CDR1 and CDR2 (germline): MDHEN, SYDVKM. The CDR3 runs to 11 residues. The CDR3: CASSFVYEQFF. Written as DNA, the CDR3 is TGTGCCAGCAGTTTTGTCTACGAGCAGTTCTTC.

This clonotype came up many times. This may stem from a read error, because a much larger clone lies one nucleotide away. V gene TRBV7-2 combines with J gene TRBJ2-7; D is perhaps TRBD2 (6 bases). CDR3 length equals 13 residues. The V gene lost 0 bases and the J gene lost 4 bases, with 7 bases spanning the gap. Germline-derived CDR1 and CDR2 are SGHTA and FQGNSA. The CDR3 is CASSLATSYEQYF. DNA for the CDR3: TGTGCCAGCAGCTTAGCGACTAGTTACGAGCAGTACTTC.